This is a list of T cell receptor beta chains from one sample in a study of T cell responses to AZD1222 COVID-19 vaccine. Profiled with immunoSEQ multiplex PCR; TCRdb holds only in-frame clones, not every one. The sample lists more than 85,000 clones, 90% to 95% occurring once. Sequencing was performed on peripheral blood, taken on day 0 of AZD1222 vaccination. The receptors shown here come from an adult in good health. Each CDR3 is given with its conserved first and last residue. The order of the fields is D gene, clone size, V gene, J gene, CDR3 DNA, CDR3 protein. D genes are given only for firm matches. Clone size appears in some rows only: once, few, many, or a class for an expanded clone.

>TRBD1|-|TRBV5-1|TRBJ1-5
TGCGCCAGCAGCTTGTCGGGACAGGGAGGTCAGCCCCAGCATTTT
CASSLSGQGGQPQHF
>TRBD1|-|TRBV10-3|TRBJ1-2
TGTGCCATCAGAGGATTGGGACAGGGAGAAGCACCCGGCTATGGCTACACCTTC
CAIRGLGQGEAPGYGYTF
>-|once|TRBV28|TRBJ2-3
TGTGCCAGCAGTTTAAAGGATACGCAGTATTTT
CASSLKDTQYF
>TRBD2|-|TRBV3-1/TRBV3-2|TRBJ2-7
TGTGCCAGCAGCCAACCTAGCGGGAGTACCCACGAGCAGTACTTC
CASSQPSGSTHEQYF
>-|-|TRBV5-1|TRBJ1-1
TGCGCCAGCAGCTTGGGGCCGGAGAACACTGAAGCTTTCTTT
CASSLGPENTEAFF
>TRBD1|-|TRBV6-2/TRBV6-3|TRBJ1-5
TGTGCCAGCAGTTACTCGACAGGGAGGCAGCCCCAGCATTTT
CASSYSTGRQPQHF
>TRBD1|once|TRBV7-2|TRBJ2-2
TGTGCCAGCAGCGGGGACAGCGCCACCGGGGAGCTGTTTTTT
CASSGDSATGELFF
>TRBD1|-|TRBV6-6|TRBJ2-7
TGTGCCAGCAGTTCGGGACAGGGGACCTACGAGCAGTACTTC
CASSSGQGTYEQYF
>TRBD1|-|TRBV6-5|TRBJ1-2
TGTGCCAGCAGCCTACAGGGGGCGCGAGGCTACACCTTC
CASSLQGARGYTF
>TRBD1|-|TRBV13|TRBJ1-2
TGTGCCAGCAGCCAGGACAGGGTAGGCGGCTACACCTTC
CASSQDRVGGYTF
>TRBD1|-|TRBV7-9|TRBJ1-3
TGTGCCAGCAGGTCTGACAGGGTCGGAAACACCATATATTTT
CASRSDRVGNTIYF
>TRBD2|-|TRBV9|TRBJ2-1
TGTGCCAGCACCCGTGCGGGAGTTCTCCACCAGGGTGAGCAGTTCTTC
CASTRAGVLHQGEQFF
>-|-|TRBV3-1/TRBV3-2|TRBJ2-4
TGTGCCAGCAGCCCAGCGGCCAAAAACATTCAGTACTTC
CASSPAAKNIQYF
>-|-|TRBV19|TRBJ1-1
TGTGCCAGTAGTCTCTGGACGGAAATTTGGTTGGGGAACACTGAAGCTTTCTTT
CASSLWTEIWLGNTEAFF
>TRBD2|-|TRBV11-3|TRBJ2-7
TGTGCCAGCAGCTTTGCTAGCGGTTTAAACTACGAGCAGTACTTC
CASSFASGLNYEQYF
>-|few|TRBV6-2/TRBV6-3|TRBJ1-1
TGTGCCAGCAGTTACTACACTGAAGCTTTCTTT
CASSYYTEAFF
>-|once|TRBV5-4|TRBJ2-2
TGTGCCAGCAGACGCTCCCTGTCCGGGGAGCTGTTTTTT
CASRRSLSGELFF
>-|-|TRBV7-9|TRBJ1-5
TGTGCCAGCAGCTTAGGGGGGTCCGGCAATCAGCCCCAGCATTTT
CASSLGGSGNQPQHF
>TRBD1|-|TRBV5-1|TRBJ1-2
TGCGCCAGCAGGGGGGACAGTTTAAACTATGGCTACACCTTC
CASRGDSLNYGYTF
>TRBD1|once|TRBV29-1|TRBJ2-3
TGCAGCGTGCCGGGACAGGGTACTGCAGATACGCAGTATTTT
CSVPGQGTADTQYF
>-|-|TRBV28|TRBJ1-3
TGTGCCAGCAGTTTTGCGGCGACAGCCATTGGAAACACCATATATTTT
CASSFAATAIGNTIYF
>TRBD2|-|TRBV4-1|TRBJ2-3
TGCGCCAGCAGCCAAGGGCAGCGGGACACAGATACGCAGTATTTT
CASSQGQRDTDTQYF
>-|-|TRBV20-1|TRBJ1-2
TGCAGTGCTATACAGATGGATGGCTACACCTTC
CSAIQMDGYTF